This is a list of T cell receptor beta chains from one sample in a study of T-cell reconstitution after alpha-beta-depleted transplantation in children. MiXCR, applied by TCRdb to the PCR reads, yields one record per CDR3 protein. In the table there are 550,000 to 800,000 distinct CDR3 sequences, roughly 13% of which are singletons. The source was PBMCs, collected before TCRalphabeta/CD19-depleted stem cell transplant. Receptors originate from a girl aged 2 to 10 with congenital amegakaryocytic thrombocytopenia, due to receive a stem cell transplant. CDR3s include the opening cysteine and the closing phenylalanine or tryptophan. D genes are given only for firm matches. Part of the rows lack a size; the others show once, few, many or a class for expanded clones.

-,TRBV29-1,-,TRBJ2-7,TGCAGCGTTGGTGAGGGGGGTCCCTACGAGCAGTACTTC,CSVGEGGPYEQYF
TRBD2,TRBV5-1,many,TRBJ2-3,TGCGCCAGCAGCTTGGGACTAGCGGGTCGCACAGATACGCAGTATTTT,CASSLGLAGRTDTQYF
-,TRBV7-4,many,TRBJ1-5,TGTGCCAGCAGCCCCCCGACAGGTCAGAATCAGCCCCAGCATTTT,CASSPPTGQNQPQHF
TRBD1,TRBV25-1,many,TRBJ2-7,TGTGCCAGCAGTGGGGACAGGGTTGTGAACGAGCAGTACTTC,CASSGDRVVNEQYF
TRBD1,TRBV29-1,many,TRBJ1-1,TGCAGCGTTGGTCAGGGGGGCACTGAAGCTTTCTTT,CSVGQGGTEAFF
-,TRBV5-1,many,TRBJ2-6,TGCGCCAGCAGCTTAAGATTCTCTGGGGCCAACGTCCTGACTTTC,CASSLRFSGANVLTF
-,TRBV12-3/TRBV12-4,many,TRBJ1-1,TGTGCCAGCAGTATCACACAGGGAAGCACTGAAGCTTTCTTT,CASSITQGSTEAFF
-,TRBV12-3/TRBV12-4,few,TRBJ2-1,TGTGCCAGCAGTTTATGGGACACCTTAGAGACCAATGAGCAGTTCTTC,CASSLWDTLETNEQFF
-,TRBV20-1,many,TRBJ1-1,TGCAGTGCTAGAGATGAGTGGGGGGGTAACACTGAAGCTTTCTTT,CSARDEWGGNTEAFF
-,TRBV30,few,TRBJ2-1,TGTGCCTGGAGTGTCAGCCGGGATCCTCTCTTC,CAWSVSRDPLF
-,TRBV14,-,TRBJ1-2,TGTGCCAGCAGCCTTTCAGGGGATGGTGGCTACACCTTC,CASSLSGDGGYTF
TRBD2,TRBV4-1,many,TRBJ2-1,TGCGCCAGCAGCCCGAAACGTACTAGCGGGAGATTTGATGAGCAGTTCTTC,CASSPKRTSGRFDEQFF
-,TRBV5-1,many,TRBJ2-3,TGCGCCAGCAGCTTCCAACAAATCACAGATACGCAGTATTTT,CASSFQQITDTQYF
TRBD1,TRBV28,many,TRBJ2-1,TGTGCCAGCAGTTTATATACGGGACAGGGGGCGATTTATTATGAGCAGTTCTTC,CASSLYTGQGAIYYEQFF
TRBD2,TRBV11-3,few,TRBJ2-2,TGTGCCAGCAGCGGACTAGCGGGAGGGCCGACCGGGGAGCTGTTTTTT,CASSGLAGGPTGELFF
TRBD2,TRBV5-1,many,TRBJ2-3,TGCGCCAGCAGCTTGAACCTAGCGGGAGACACAGATACGCAGTATTTT,CASSLNLAGDTDTQYF
-,TRBV12-3/TRBV12-4,many,TRBJ2-7,TGTGCCAGCAGTCCCCGCAGGGACTACGAGCAGTACTTC,CASSPRRDYEQYF